This is a list of T cell receptor beta chains from one sample in a study of long-term antiretroviral therapy in people with HIV. TCRdb's table, derived via immunoSEQ multiplex PCR, lists solely in-frame clones and lacks some. The sample lists around 20,000 clones; 70% to 80% were seen once. Sequenced here: unsorted PBMCs, sampled at the start of antiretroviral therapy, before treatment. The receptor set was obtained from a man younger than 35 with HIV. Each CDR3 is given with its conserved first and last residue. Fields, in order: V gene, J gene, CDR3 protein.

TRBV9	TRBJ2-3	CASSAGQATDTQYF
TRBV6-1	TRBJ2-7	CASSETSGSYEQYF
TRBV4-1	TRBJ2-1	CASSQDYKREGRGNEQFF
TRBV7-9	TRBJ2-2	CASSLGRETGELFF
TRBV6-4	TRBJ2-1	CASSATSGGHNEQFF
TRBV28	TRBJ2-5	CASSRLTGIQETQYF
TRBV6-1	TRBJ1-2	CASTIQGYYGYTF
TRBV18	TRBJ2-7	CASTLATGHGHEQYF
TRBV19	TRBJ2-1	CATAPGGSYNEQFF
TRBV4-1	TRBJ2-1	CASSWTQAGGRNEQFF
TRBV10-3	TRBJ2-7	CAISDGGLAGYEQYF
TRBV7-2	TRBJ2-7	CASSLRANYEQYF
TRBV29-1	TRBJ2-4	CSVRTGSGLTKNIQYF
TRBV28	TRBJ2-5	CASSLLRGGRQETQYF
TRBV6-5	TRBJ1-2	CASSYKGSAPNYGYTF
TRBV5-3	TRBJ1-1	CASDTGATNTEAFF
TRBV7-6	TRBJ2-7	CASSSESGRAPFFYEQYF
TRBV7-6	TRBJ2-3	CASSPRTRMGAVPDTQYF
TRBV5-1	TRBJ1-4	CASSPGGSTNEKLFF
TRBV4-2	TRBJ2-3	CASSQTGASGSTDTQYF
TRBV5-1	TRBJ2-2	CASSLLRESGELFF
TRBV7-9	TRBJ1-5	CASSDTGFSNQPQHF
TRBV19	TRBJ2-5	CASSSFHGEKAQYF
TRBV18	TRBJ1-4	CASSRNRQINEKLFF
TRBV21-1	TRBJ2-1	CASSKGLRTSGRARDEQFF
TRBV10-2	TRBJ2-5	CASSSSLGERETQYF
TRBV15	TRBJ1-1	CATSREGEGGDTEAFF
TRBV19	TRBJ2-1	CASSKDNNEQFF
TRBV4-3	TRBJ1-2	CASSQDLLRQGDGYTF
TRBV15	TRBJ1-3	CATSREMSSGNTIYF
TRBV27	TRBJ2-7	CASRGPAGPRYEQYF
TRBV6-1	TRBJ1-1	CASSSQGASTEAFF
TRBV6-6	TRBJ1-2	CASSADRGYGYTF
TRBV4-3	TRBJ2-2	CASSQIQGAPGELFF
TRBV28	TRBJ2-7	CASSFGRSSGRPYEQYF
TRBV19	TRBJ2-1	CASSKTGLANYNEQFF
TRBV6-6	TRBJ1-2	CASSLIGRDYGYTF
TRBV4-3	TRBJ2-5	CASSQTFQETQYF
TRBV5-4	TRBJ2-1	CASSLVRGGDYNEQFF
TRBV20-1	TRBJ2-7	CSPADSYEQYF
TRBV4-1	TRBJ1-1	CASSQGNTEAFF
TRBV4-1	TRBJ2-7	CASSRGPSGMGYEQYF
TRBV5-5	TRBJ1-4	CASSWDISEKLFF
TRBV15	TRBJ2-1	CATQQDRLSYNEQFF